A selection of T cell receptor beta chains follows, all from one sample in a study of blood T cell repertoires in COVID-19. Assay: immunoSEQ multiplex PCR; the TCRdb copy retains only in-frame clones and omits some. Among roughly 83,000 clones, around 84% were seen once, and the ten largest hold under 8.5%. The sample taken for sequencing was peripheral blood. The receptors were gathered from a man older than 75 with active or convalescent COVID-19. Each CDR3 is given with its conserved first and last residue. Fields, in order: CDR3 protein, CDR3 DNA, D gene, J gene, clone size, V gene. D genes are given only for firm matches. Clone size, where shown, is once, few, many, or a class for clones that have expanded.

CASSQGALKNQPQHF	TGTGCCAGCAGTCAGGGGGCCCTTAAGAATCAGCCCCAGCATTTT	TRBD1	TRBJ1-5	.	TRBV2
CASSIVKTSGTDTQYF	TGTGCCAGTAGTATAGTAAAAACTAGCGGCACAGATACGCAGTATTTT	TRBD2	TRBJ2-3	.	TRBV19
CASRPRRTGPTEAFF	TGTGCCAGCAGGCCTAGACGGACAGGGCCCACTGAAGCTTTCTTT	TRBD1	TRBJ1-1	.	TRBV6-5
CASSKQGEAFF	TGTGCCAGCAGCAAACAGGGTGAAGCTTTCTTT	.	TRBJ1-1	.	TRBV3-1/TRBV3-2
CASSLGQGRNEQFF	TGTGCCAGCAGCTTAGGGCAGGGGCGGAATGAGCAGTTCTTC	.	TRBJ2-1	.	TRBV7-2
CASSLEFTGGTGELFF	TGTGCCAGCAGCTTAGAGTTCACGGGAGGGACCGGGGAGCTGTTTTTT	TRBD2	TRBJ2-2	.	TRBV7-2
CASSLVSIGGNQPQHF	TGTGCCAGCAGCTTAGTCTCTATAGGAGGGAATCAGCCCCAGCATTTT	.	TRBJ1-5	.	TRBV7-2
CASSLRNSPLHF	TGTGCCAGCAGCCTCAGAAATTCACCCCTCCACTTT	.	TRBJ1-6	.	TRBV6-5
CASSQGESSYNSPLHF	TGTGCCAGCAGCCAAGGGGAGAGCTCCTATAATTCACCCCTCCACTTT	.	TRBJ1-6	many	TRBV4-2
CASSPLRGRTGELFF	TGTGCCAGCAGCCCGTTAAGAGGCCGTACCGGGGAGCTGTTTTTT	.	TRBJ2-2	.	TRBV11-2
CATNQGGDYGYTF	TGTGCCACCAACCAGGGGGGTGACTATGGCTACACCTTC	TRBD1	TRBJ1-2	.	TRBV15
CASSKQDRGHTEAFF	TGTGCCAGCAGCAAACAGGACAGGGGGCACACTGAAGCTTTCTTT	TRBD1	TRBJ1-1	few	TRBV11-2
CASSFEGAGNSPLHF	TGTGCCAGCAGCTTCGAGGGGGCGGGGAATTCACCCCTCCACTTT	TRBD1	TRBJ1-6	.	TRBV7-6
CASSKRGGQETQYF	TGTGCCAGCAGCAAACGGGGGGGCCAAGAGACCCAGTACTTC	TRBD2	TRBJ2-5	.	TRBV7-2
CASSFSKGGYTF	TGTGCCAGCAGCTTTAGTAAGGGGGGCTACACCTTC	.	TRBJ1-2	medium-sized	TRBV5-6
CASRGLVGAEAFF	TGTGCCAGCAGGGGCCTCGTCGGGGCTGAAGCTTTCTTT	.	TRBJ1-1	few	TRBV19
CASSYSPGNNQPQHF	TGTGCCAGCAGTTACTCGCCGGGAAACAATCAGCCCCAGCATTTT	.	TRBJ1-5	.	TRBV6-5
CASSRRGNTGELFF	TGTGCCAGCAGCCGGCGGGGAAACACCGGGGAGCTGTTTTTT	.	TRBJ2-2	.	TRBV3-1/TRBV3-2
CASRGQGLDTQYF	TGTGCCAGCAGGGGACAGGGGTTGGATACGCAGTATTTT	TRBD1	TRBJ2-3	.	TRBV27
CASSGGAVKTQYF	TGTGCCAGCAGCGGGGGGGCCGTAAAGACCCAGTACTTC	TRBD2	TRBJ2-5	.	TRBV28
CASTTGYSDTQYF	TGTGCCAGCACTACAGGGTATTCAGATACGCAGTATTTT	.	TRBJ2-3	few	TRBV2
CASSYQGAGNQPQHF	TGTGCCAGCAGTTACCAGGGGGCTGGCAATCAGCCCCAGCATTTT	TRBD1	TRBJ1-5	.	TRBV6-6
CASSYSYGGMSLYF	TGTGCCAGCAGTTACTCGTATGGCGGGATGTCTCTGTACTTC	.	TRBJ2-4	.	TRBV6-2/TRBV6-3
CASRPGQNNEKLFF	TGTGCCAGCAGACCCGGACAGAATAATGAAAAACTGTTTTTT	.	TRBJ1-4	.	TRBV2
CASSPDIPEPQHF	TGTGCCAGCTCACCGGACATCCCCGAGCCCCAGCATTTT	.	TRBJ1-5	.	TRBV18
CATSDFRQSNQPQHF	TGTGCCACCAGTGATTTTCGACAGAGCAATCAGCCCCAGCATTTT	.	TRBJ1-5	.	TRBV24-1
CASSPMRGSNEKLFF	TGTGCCAGCAGCCCCATGCGGGGTTCTAATGAAAAACTGTTTTTT	.	TRBJ1-4	.	TRBV7-8
CASSLGGRGDLEAFF	TGTGCCAGCAGTCTCGGCGGGAGGGGGGACCTTGAAGCTTTCTTT	.	TRBJ1-1	.	TRBV28
CASSLRNPGQDNEQFF	TGCGCCAGCAGCTTGCGGAACCCGGGACAAGACAATGAGCAGTTCTTC	.	TRBJ2-1	.	TRBV5-1
CASSPGQGAGANVLTF	TGTGCCAGCAGCCCAGGACAGGGTGCCGGGGCCAACGTCCTGACTTTC	TRBD1	TRBJ2-6	.	TRBV11-1
CASSLRERLTDTQYF	TGTGCCAGCAGCTTGCGGGAGCGACTCACAGATACGCAGTATTTT	.	TRBJ2-3	.	TRBV5-6
CASSPMGQRYGYTF	TGTGCCAGCAGCCCGATGGGACAGCGCTATGGCTACACCTTC	TRBD1	TRBJ1-2	.	TRBV4-2
CASSLVVAGGPDTQYF	TGTGCCAGCAGCTTAGTAGTAGCGGGGGGGCCAGATACGCAGTATTTT	TRBD2	TRBJ2-3	.	TRBV7-9
CASSFIGGRADTQYF	TGCGCCAGCAGCTTTATCGGCGGGAGGGCAGATACGCAGTATTTT	TRBD2	TRBJ2-3	.	TRBV5-1
CASSVGQGDSNQPQHF	TGTGCCAGCAGCGTAGGCCAGGGGGACAGCAATCAGCCCCAGCATTTT	TRBD1	TRBJ1-5	.	TRBV9
CASSLARIYGYTF	TGTGCCAGCAGTTTAGCCAGGATCTATGGCTACACCTTC	.	TRBJ1-2	.	TRBV28
CSVAKFAKDTGELFF	TGCAGCGTTGCGAAGTTCGCGAAAGACACCGGGGAGCTGTTTTTT	.	TRBJ2-2	.	TRBV29-1
CASSLTGRNSPLHF	TGTGCCAGCAGCCTGACAGGGCGGAATTCACCCCTCCACTTT	TRBD1	TRBJ1-6	.	TRBV6-5
CASKETGNTDTQYF	TGTGCCAGTAAAGAGACAGGAAACACAGATACGCAGTATTTT	.	TRBJ2-3	.	TRBV2
CASSRWEDYGYTF	TGTGCCAGCAGCCGGTGGGAGGACTATGGCTACACCTTC	.	TRBJ1-2	.	TRBV14
CASSPIWGDQPQHF	TGTGCCAGCTCACCGATTTGGGGGGATCAGCCCCAGCATTTT	.	TRBJ1-5	.	TRBV18
CASTEGGNTIYF	TGTGCCAGCACCGAGGGGGGGAACACCATATATTTT	.	TRBJ1-3	.	TRBV28
CASSLLAAGDFTQYF	TGCGCCAGCAGCTTGTTAGCAGCGGGAGATTTTACGCAGTATTTT	TRBD2	TRBJ2-3	.	TRBV5-1
CAWSQRGRVPGNTIYF	TGTGCCTGGAGCCAAAGGGGCAGGGTACCTGGAAACACCATATATTTT	.	TRBJ1-3	.	TRBV30
CASSLDREEKAFF	TGTGCCAGCAGCTTAGATCGGGAGGAAAAAGCTTTCTTT	.	TRBJ1-1	.	TRBV11-2
CASGANTEAFF	TGTGCCAGCGGGGCGAACACTGAAGCTTTCTTT	.	TRBJ1-1	few	TRBV5-4
CASSITPRRRNTEAFF	TGTGCCAGTAGTATTACACCCCGGCGGAGGAACACTGAAGCTTTCTTT	.	TRBJ1-1	.	TRBV19
CASTGAGNTEAFF	TGTGCCAGCACCGGCGCGGGGAACACTGAAGCTTTCTTT	.	TRBJ1-1	.	TRBV28
CASSPNRDRGGNPEQFF	TGTGCCAGCAGCCCAAACCGGGACAGGGGCGGTAATCCTGAGCAGTTCTTC	TRBD1	TRBJ2-1	.	TRBV7-9
CASSQDRWTGGEKLFF	TGTGCCAGCAGCCAAGATCGGTGGACAGGGGGTGAAAAACTGTTTTTT	TRBD1	TRBJ1-4	.	TRBV4-2
CASSARDRGSLNTEAFF	TGTGCCAGCAGCGCGCGGGACAGGGGGTCTTTGAACACTGAAGCTTTCTTT	TRBD1	TRBJ1-1	once	TRBV11-2
CASSGAGPELGEKLFF	TGCGCCAGCAGTGGGGCAGGGCCCGAACTGGGAGAAAAACTGTTTTTT	.	TRBJ1-4	.	TRBV5-1
CASSSLGVSNTGELFF	TGTGCCAGCAGCTCGCTAGGGGTCTCAAACACCGGGGAGCTGTTTTTT	.	TRBJ2-2	.	TRBV5-5
CASSLGIGQVNQPQHF	TGTGCCAGCAGCTTGGGCATCGGTCAAGTCAATCAGCCCCAGCATTTT	.	TRBJ1-5	few	TRBV5-5
CASSENGRNTEAFF	TGTGCCAGCAGTGAGAACGGGAGGAACACTGAAGCTTTCTTT	.	TRBJ1-1	.	TRBV2